The 31 T cell receptor beta chains given below trace back to one sample, sequenced in a study of blood T cell repertoires in COVID-19. The table came from immunoSEQ multiplex PCR; TCRdb's copy has only in-frame clones and leaves some out. The data show about 120,000 clones, 84% seen once. Sequences were obtained from PBMCs or T cells enriched from blood (not recorded which). These TCRs come from a woman aged 25-40 years who had recovered from COVID-19.

V usage is TRBV6-5 and J usage is TRBJ2-3, with TRBD2 matching 9 bases. J gave up 2 bases and V 2 bases, and 5 bases lay outside the gene matches. The CDR3 has 16 residues. Germline loops: CDR1 MNHEY, CDR2 SVGAGI. Written as DNA, the CDR3 is TGTGCCAGCAGTTACCAAGCGGGAGGTATCACAGATACGCAGTATTTT. This gives the protein CASSYQAGGITDTQYF.

As for this clone: Its ends do not fully match the called genes, so a read error is possible. This chain links TRBV30 with TRBJ1-6; 10 nucleotides align to TRBD1. The germline CDR1 and CDR2 sequences are GTSNPN and SVGIG (reference sequence). The CDR3 length is 15 residues. The CDR3 DNA reads as TGTGCCTGGAGTGGAGGGACAGGGGTTAATTCTCCCCTCCACTTT. This encodes CAWSGGTGVNSPLHF.

This clone was recorded once. This chain uses TRBV5-1 with TRBJ2-7, with 7 bases identical to TRBD1. V was clipped by 2 bases and J by 6 bases; unmatched bases: 11. Germline V gene sequence: CDR1 SGHRS, CDR2 YFSETQ. This CDR3 region has 15 residues. CDR3 sequence: CASSFLTGKVVEQYF. In nucleotides, the CDR3 is TGCGCCAGCAGCTTTTTGACAGGGAAGGTGGTCGAGCAGTACTTC.

The V and J genes are TRBV4-3 and TRBJ2-7; the match to TRBD2 covers 10 bases. The CDR3 sequence is 16 residues long. Germline V gene sequence: CDR1 LGHNA, CDR2 YSLEER. V was clipped by 0 bases and J by 1 base; unmatched bases: 3. This CDR3 is CASSQEPAGGSYEQYF. DNA of the CDR3: TGCGCCAGCAGCCAAGAACCAGCGGGAGGGTCCTACGAGCAGTACTTC.

The chain employs TRBV28 and TRBJ1-1; D is possibly TRBD1 (5 bases). V was pared by 3 bases and J by 6 bases, with 14 bases between. The CDR3 length is 14 residues. Germline CDR1 reads MDHEN; CDR2 reads SYDVKM. In DNA form, the CDR3 reads TGTGCCAGCAGTTTTCCAGGGTTGAATTCTGAAGCTTTCTTT. Protein product: CASSFPGLNSEAFF.

The genes are TRBV4-3 and TRBJ1-3, with no clear D. The CDR3 spans 17 residues. Deletions cut 3 bases from V and 0 bases from J, with 15 bases between. Germline lookup yields CDR1 LGHNA and CDR2 YSLEER. The CDR3 DNA reads as TGCGCCAGCAGCCAGACCCGGACGGGATTCTCTGGAAACACCATATATTTT. It translates to CASSQTRTGFSGNTIYF.

The V gene is TRBV25-1, the J gene TRBJ2-7; no definite D call. The germline gives CDR1 MGHDK, CDR2 SYGVNS. V was trimmed by 4 bases and J by 2 bases, leaving 12 bases between them. The CDR3 length is 14 residues. CDR3 bases: TGTGCCAGCAGTGGTCGCAGGCAGACCTACGAGCAGTACTTC. Its translation is CASSGRRQTYEQYF.

As concerns this clone: Germline is not matched at one junction end, which may reflect a read error. The chain joins TRBV2 to TRBJ2-3, with TRBD1 matching over 9 bases. The CDR3 is 15 amino acids. The germline gives CDR1 SNHLY, CDR2 FYNNEI. This chain's CDR3 is CASRIGTGRADTQYF. The CDR3 DNA sequence: TGTGCTAGCAGAATAGGGACAGGGAGAGCAGATACGCAGTATTTT.

This clone has just a few counts. This chain joins TRBV2 and TRBJ2-7, with D tentatively TRBD2 (6 bases). Germline lookup yields CDR1 SNHLY and CDR2 FYNNEI. CDR3 length equals 12 residues. V was shortened by 8 bases and J by 0 bases, with 8 bases between the two germline ends. This chain's CDR3 is CASRRDSYEQYF. The CDR3 coding sequence is TGTGCCAGCCGGCGGGACTCCTACGAGCAGTACTTC. Based on the CDR3 plus reference TRBV2 and TRBJ2-7, the full variable domain is EPEVTQTPSHQVTQMGQEVILRCVPISNHLYFYWYRQILGQKVEFLVSFYNNEISEKSEIFDDQFSVERPDGSNFTLKIRSTKLEDSAMYFCASRRDSYEQYFGPGTRLTVT.

About this clone itself: The sample holds other DNA sequences that translate to the same CDR3. The chain links TRBV28 to TRBJ2-7; 10 nucleotides match TRBD2. After removal of 3 bases from V and 2 bases from J, the junction contained 4 bases not matched to a gene. The CDR3 loop spans 15 amino acids. Germline V gene sequence: CDR1 MDHEN, CDR2 SYDVKM. The CDR3 region is CASSFGSGRAYEQYF. In DNA form, the CDR3 reads TGTGCCAGCAGTTTTGGGAGCGGGAGGGCCTACGAGCAGTACTTC.

V usage is TRBV4-1 and J usage is TRBJ2-7; D not resolved. Trimming removed 2 bases at V and 0 bases at J, with 17 bases between. The CDR3 is 17 amino acids. Germline CDR1 reads MGHRA; CDR2 reads YSYEKL. For the CDR3, the DNA is TGCGCCAGCAGCCAACAATCCCCCAGAAGTCCCTCCTACGAGCAGTACTTC. It codes for CASSQQSPRSPSYEQYF.

This clone has a single count. The chain recombines TRBV27 with TRBJ1-5; 10 nucleotides agree with TRBD1. Trimming cost V 6 bases and J 0 bases; bases outside gene matches: 8. The CDR3 has 17 amino acids. The germline gives CDR1 MNHEY, CDR2 SMNVEV (reference sequence). The CDR3 nucleotides read TGTGCCAGCAGCTCGGACAGGGGGAGGCCTAGCAATCAGCCCCAGCATTTT. Its protein is CASSSDRGRPSNQPQHF.

This chain joins TRBV4-1 and TRBJ2-7; a possible D gene is TRBD1 (5 bases). With 1 base removed from V and 2 bases from J, the gap between germline ends came to 9 bases. Germline lookup yields CDR1 MGHRA and CDR2 YSYEKL. The CDR3 is 14 amino acids. The CDR3: CASSQVTGPYEQYF. The CDR3 DNA reads TGCGCCAGCAGCCAAGTAACAGGACCCTACGAGCAGTACTTC.

This chain joins TRBV7-2 and TRBJ2-3; weak D call: TRBD2 (6 bases). Germline-derived CDR1 and CDR2 are SGHTA and FQGNSA. The CDR3 sequence is 16 residues long. Trimming pared 3 bases from V and 4 bases from J, leaving 17 bases between. The CDR3 spells CASSFRRATGADTQYF. CDR3 coding DNA: TGTGCCAGCAGCTTTCGGAGGGCCACGGGAGCAGATACGCAGTATTTT.

The chain recombines TRBV27 with TRBJ2-1; TRBD2 agrees at 10 bases. J was trimmed by 6 bases and V by 5 bases; bases with no gene match: 7. The germline gives CDR1 MNHEY, CDR2 SMNVEV (reference sequence). This CDR3 is built from 15 residues. CDR3 residues: CASSPTLAGLNEQFF. CDR3 nucleotide sequence: TGTGCCAGCAGTCCGACACTAGCGGGACTCAATGAGCAGTTCTTC.

This clone appeared once. V usage is TRBV9 and J usage is TRBJ2-1; a possible D gene is TRBD2 (6 bases). V gave up 0 bases and J gave up 5 bases, with 18 bases separating them. In germline, CDR1 is SGDLS, CDR2 YYNGEE. The CDR3 is 17 residues long. The CDR3 region is CASSVGRTGGLNNEQFF. The CDR3 DNA follows: TGTGCCAGCAGCGTAGGGAGGACTGGGGGACTCAACAATGAGCAGTTCTTC.

The CDR3 nucleotides read TGTGCCAGCAGTGAGGGGACTAGCGGGAGTTCAGAGACCCAGTACTTC. This encodes CASSEGTSGSSETQYF. The chain is built from TRBV25-1 and TRBJ2-5; 14 bases are a match to TRBD2. The germline V gene encodes CDR1 MGHDK and CDR2 SYGVNS. V gave up 3 bases and J gave up 4 bases; unmatched junction bases: 4. The CDR3 is 16 amino acids.

The chain is built from TRBV14 and TRBJ2-5, with 7 positions matching TRBD1. Trimming took 4 bases from V and 1 from J; bases not matched to a gene: 3. The CDR3 has 14 residues. Germline V CDR1 and CDR2: SGHDN, FVKESK. CDR3 sequence reads: CASSLGQTQETQYF. CDR3 bases: TGTGCCAGCAGCCTGGGACAGACCCAAGAGACCCAGTACTTC.

V and J are TRBV4-3 and TRBJ1-1; D is unresolved. Trimming removed 0 bases from V and 2 bases from J, with 10 bases in between. Germline V gives CDR1 LGHNA, CDR2 YSLEER. The CDR3 has 15 residues. DNA for the CDR3: TGCGCCAGCAGCCAAGATCGGGTCGGCAACACTGAAGCTTTCTTT. Translated: CASSQDRVGNTEAFF.

This clone has only one observation. V gene TRBV5-1 combines with J gene TRBJ2-3, with 13 bases aligning to TRBD2. The V gene's germline CDR1 is SGHRS and CDR2 YFSETQ. CDR3 size: 16 residues. With V trimmed by 4 bases and J by 4 bases, 6 bases remained unmatched. The CDR3 region has the DNA TGCGCCAGCAGCACAAGACTAGCGGGAGGCTCAGATACGCAGTATTTT. It encodes CASSTRLAGGSDTQYF.

The J gene is TRBJ1-4, the V gene TRBV9, with D tentatively TRBD1 (5 bases). Per germline, CDR1 SGDLS and CDR2 YYNGEE. V was shortened by 0 bases and J by 2 bases, with 5 bases between the two germline ends. The CDR3 is 14 residues long. CDR3 sequence reads: CASSVEGTNEKLFF. The CDR3 DNA follows: TGTGCCAGCAGCGTAGAGGGGACTAATGAAAAACTGTTTTTT.

The chain recombines TRBV19 with TRBJ2-7, with a tentative D call TRBD1 (6 bases). This CDR3 is built from 16 residues. Trimming took off 5 bases at V and 0 bases at J, with 17 bases between the two ends. The germline V gene encodes CDR1 LNHDA and CDR2 SQIVND (reference sequence). CDR3 region: CASSPQDRRNSYEQYF. For the CDR3, the DNA is TGTGCCAGTAGTCCCCAAGACAGGCGAAACTCCTACGAGCAGTACTTC.

The chain recombines TRBV7-8 with TRBJ2-2; 7 nucleotides match TRBD1. The V gene's germline CDR1 is SGHVS and CDR2 FQNEAQ. V trimming: 5 bases; J trimming: 6 bases; junction bases outside the gene matches: 12. The CDR3 contains 16 residues. The CDR3: CASSHTLKTGSGELFF. Written as DNA, the CDR3 is TGTGCCAGCAGCCATACCCTTAAGACAGGGTCCGGGGAGCTGTTTTTT.

The chain uses TRBV3-1 (or the pseudogene TRBV3-2) and TRBJ1-3, with D possibly TRBD1 on 6 matching bases. Looked up from germline, CDR1 is LGHDT and CDR2 is YNNKEL (reference sequence). The V gene lost 4 bases and the J gene lost 4 bases, with 20 bases spanning the gap. The CDR3 loop spans 17 amino acids. CDR3 region: CASSPRGARQAGNTIYF. CDR3 nucleotide sequence: TGTGCCAGCAGCCCCAGAGGGGCCAGACAGGCCGGAAACACCATATATTTT.

This sequence joins TRBV28 and TRBJ1-3; a weak D match, TRBD1 (5 bases). Germline lookup yields CDR1 MDHEN and CDR2 SYDVKM. The ends were cut back, 4 bases at V and 5 bases at J, with 21 bases in the middle. The CDR3 extends over 17 amino acids. CDR3 amino acids: CASSWAQVPQPRNTIYF. CDR3 DNA: TGTGCCAGCAGTTGGGCACAGGTTCCTCAACCTAGAAACACCATATATTTT.

This rearrangement joins TRBV4-1 to TRBJ2-5; possibly TRBD1 for D (5 bases). CDR1 is MGHRA, CDR2 YSYEKL, per germline. This CDR3 region has 12 residues. Trimming removed 1 base from V and 5 bases from J, with 5 bases in between. CDR3 DNA sequence: TGCGCCAGCAGCCAAGGGGGCGAGACCCAGTACTTC. Translation: CASSQGGETQYF.

The V call is TRBV9, the J call TRBJ2-1; 10 bases align to TRBD2. This CDR3 spans 16 amino acids. Trimming cost V 2 bases and J 3 bases; bases outside gene matches: 5. Germline CDR1 SGDLS, CDR2 YYNGEE. CDR3 bases: TGTGCCAGCAGCGTTCGGACTAGCGGATTCTACAATGAGCAGTTCTTC. Protein sequence: CASSVRTSGFYNEQFF. Full variable domain (outside the CDR3, taken from reference TRBV9 and TRBJ2-1): DSGVTQTPKHLITATGQRVTLRCSPRSGDLSVYWYQQSLDQGLQFLIQYYNGEERAKGNILERFSAQQFPDLHSELNLSSLELGDSALYFCASSVRTSGFYNEQFFGPGTRLTVL.

This clone was counted a few times. V usage is TRBV7-2 and J usage is TRBJ2-7, with D perhaps matching TRBD1 (6 bases). With 4 bases removed from V and 1 base from J, the gap between germline ends came to 11 bases. The V gene's germline CDR1 is SGHTA and CDR2 FQGNSA. CDR3 size: 14 residues. In DNA form, the CDR3 reads TGTGCCAGCAGCTCCAACAGGGATTCCTACGAGCAGTACTTC. This gives the protein CASSSNRDSYEQYF.

The V gene is TRBV6-6, the J gene TRBJ1-2, with 7 bases fitting TRBD1. The length of the CDR3 is 14 residues. Germline assignment: CDR1 MNHNY and CDR2 SVGAGI (reference sequence). V lost 0 bases and J lost 4; bases outside the gene matches: 2. The DNA for the CDR3 is TGTGCCAGCAGTTACTCCGACAGGGTCTATGGCTACACCTTC. Translation gives CASSYSDRVYGYTF.

This sequence joins TRBV5-4 and TRBJ2-4, with TRBD2 matching over 9 bases. Per germline, CDR1 SGHNT and CDR2 YYREEE (reference sequence). J was trimmed by 0 bases and V by 0 bases; bases with no gene match: 10. The CDR3 length is 19 residues. This CDR3 reads CASSLDLAGLGIAKNIQYF. The CDR3 coding sequence is TGTGCCAGCAGCTTGGACCTAGCGGGATTGGGAATAGCCAAAAACATTCAGTACTTC.

This clone was seen more than once but under ten times. J is TRBJ2-5 and V is TRBV7-2; unclear D gene. CDR1 is SGHTA, CDR2 FQGNSA, per germline. Trimming left V 2 bases short and J 1 base short, with 5 bases between. This CDR3 spans 13 amino acids. The CDR3 DNA sequence: TGTGCCAGCAGCTTATGGGCCCAAGAGACCCAGTACTTC. It is translated as CASSLWAQETQYF.